This T cell receptor (beta chain) originates from a study of shared clonotypes between healthy human individuals. Study observations and caveats: The four-donor shared clonotypes exceeded non-shared clonotypes in generation probability, with non-shared ones scoring lower.

This clone was recorded only once. Antigen specificity is unknown. The data were produced by immunoSEQ multiplex PCR, yet TCRdb's version contains in-frame clones alone and is incomplete. Of approximately 1,000,000 clones listed, 78% are singletons. The CDR3 covers 13 residues. The V and J ends lost 4 bases and 3 bases respectively, with 9 bases between them. Per the germline V gene, CDR1 is SNHLY and CDR2 is FYNNEI. The chain combines TRBV2 with TRBJ2-5, with a weak D call TRBD1 (5 bases). The sequencing sample was made of memory CD4+ T cells from PBMCs. This sample's subset: CD45RA-negative fraction. The receptor comes from a man aged 18-30 years in good health. Some clones in this sample may be carry-over from other donors' samples. The chain's CDR3 is CASSGGYEETQYF. The CDR3 DNA is TGTGCCAGCAGTGGGGGCTACGAAGAGACCCAGTACTTC.